These 14 T cell receptor beta chains were all obtained from the same sample, sequenced in a study of cytomegalovirus exposure and HLA in healthy donors. Sequenced by immunoSEQ multiplex PCR; TCRdb stores in-frame clones only, minus some. Here the sample spans over 150,000 clones, approximately 89% being singletons. Source material: PBMCs. Every receptor here comes from a woman aged 18-29 years in good health and CMV-seropositive.

The J gene is TRBJ2-1, the V gene TRBV14; 13 bases match TRBD2. V dropped 4 bases and J dropped 9; count of bases not matched to a gene: 6. Germline CDR1 reads SGHDN; CDR2 reads FVKESK. This CDR3 contains 15 residues. The CDR3 DNA follows: TGTGCCAGCAGCCTGGGAGGACTAGCGGGAGTTGAGCAGTTCTTC. Translating it yields CASSLGGLAGVEQFF.

The chain combines TRBV7-2 with TRBJ1-3; 7 bases are shared with TRBD1. Trimming removed 2 bases from V and 0 bases from J; junction bases left unmatched: 7. CDR1 SGHTA and CDR2 FQGNSA come from the germline V gene. The CDR3 extends over 17 amino acids. CDR3 protein: CASSLRQGGPSGNTIYF. In DNA, the CDR3 is TGTGCCAGCAGCTTACGACAGGGAGGCCCCTCTGGAAACACCATATATTTT. The complete variable domain, with remaining parts taken from reference TRBV7-2 and TRBJ1-3, reads GAGVSQSPSNKVTEKGKDVELRCDPISGHTALYWYRQSLGQGLEFLIYFQGNSAPDKSGLPSDRFSAERTGGSVSTLTIQRTQQEDSAVYLCASSLRQGGPSGNTIYFGEGSWLTVV.

This chain uses TRBV14 with TRBJ2-3, with D hard to call. Germline-derived CDR1 and CDR2 are SGHDN and FVKESK. The CDR3 runs 15 residues. Trimming removed 0 bases at V and 4 bases at J, with 11 bases between. The CDR3 coding sequence is TGTGCCAGCAGCCAAGATCCATTGAGAGCAGATACGCAGTATTTT. This translates into CASSQDPLRADTQYF.

V and J are TRBV27 and TRBJ2-1, with 14 nucleotides matching TRBD2. This CDR3 contains 15 residues. Trimming took 7 bases from V and 7 from J; bases not matched to a gene: 6. The germline V gene encodes CDR1 MNHEY and CDR2 SMNVEV (reference sequence). CDR3 in DNA: TGTGCCAGCACCCCCGGGACTAGCGGGAGAAATGAGCAGTTCTTC. Translated, it gives CASTPGTSGRNEQFF.

The rearrangement joins TRBV27 to TRBJ1-5; the D gene is possibly TRBD1 (5 bases). CDR3 length: 15 residues. The V gene lost 0 bases and the J gene lost 6 bases, with 12 bases spanning the gap. Germline V gene sequence: CDR1 MNHEY, CDR2 SMNVEV (reference sequence). CDR3 nucleotide sequence: TGTGCCAGCAGTTTATCGTTAGGGGAGGGTCAGCCCCAGCATTTT. This gives the protein CASSLSLGEGQPQHF.

This chain joins TRBV5-1 and TRBJ2-1; D remains ambiguous. V was trimmed by 0 bases and J by 0 bases, leaving 7 bases between them. The V gene's germline CDR1 is SGHRS and CDR2 YFSETQ. The CDR3 sequence is 15 residues long. CDR3 sequence reads: CASSLAPNSYNEQFF. The CDR3, as DNA: TGCGCCAGCAGCTTGGCCCCAAACTCCTACAATGAGCAGTTCTTC.

The chain recombines TRBV19 with TRBJ2-1; possible D gene TRBD2, 5 bases. Germline CDR1 reads LNHDA; CDR2 reads SQIVND (reference sequence). CDR3 length equals 14 residues. Trimming stripped 5 bases from V and 1 base from J, with 9 bases between. Here the CDR3 reads CASSALASYNEQFF. As DNA, the CDR3 is TGTGCCAGTAGTGCCTTAGCGTCCTACAATGAGCAGTTCTTC.

The chain links TRBV4-1 to TRBJ2-7, with D perhaps TRBD2 (5 bases). V was clipped by 4 bases and J by 1 base, with 8 bases between them. The CDR3 has 13 residues. In germline, CDR1 is MGHRA, CDR2 YSYEKL. The CDR3 region is CASSLLVSYEQYF. The CDR3 coding sequence is TGCGCCAGCAGCCTACTAGTTTCCTACGAGCAGTACTTC.

The DNA for the CDR3 is TGTGCCAGCAGCTTAGAGTTGGGACTAGCGTCTACAGATACGCAGTATTTT. Translation: CASSLELGLASTDTQYF. The rearrangement uses TRBV7-6 and TRBJ2-3, with 10 nucleotides matching TRBD2. The germline CDR1 and CDR2 sequences are SGHVS and FNYEAQ. The CDR3 consists of 17 residues. With 1 base clipped from V and 3 bases from J, the junction kept 7 bases outside the gene matches.

The chain links TRBV9 to TRBJ1-2; no firm D call. This CDR3 spans 17 amino acids. Germline assignment: CDR1 SGDLS and CDR2 YYNGEE. The V gene lost 0 bases and the J gene lost 0 bases, with 15 bases spanning the gap. The CDR3 protein is CASSVAFIVSANYGYTF. The CDR3 DNA reads TGTGCCAGCAGCGTAGCCTTCATCGTCTCAGCTAACTATGGCTACACCTTC.

The V call is TRBV6-1, the J call TRBJ2-4, with 8 nucleotides matching TRBD2. The V and J ends lost 4 bases and 8 bases, in that order; junction bases with no gene match: 10. Germline lookup yields CDR1 MNHNS and CDR2 SASEGT. This CDR3 is built from 15 residues. The CDR3 is CASSVISGSGDIQYF. The CDR3 nucleotides read TGTGCCAGCAGTGTTATAAGCGGGAGCGGGGACATTCAGTACTTC.

CDR3 DNA: TGTGCCATCAGTGAGTCGAGGCTCCCGTCGGGAGTGGTGCCCTGGGAGTACTTC. This gives the protein CAISESRLPSGVVPWEYF. The rearrangement joins TRBV10-3 to TRBJ2-5; D perhaps matches TRBD2 (6 bases). CDR1 is ENHRY and CDR2 is SYGVKD in the germline V gene. The germline V and J ends were trimmed by 0 bases and 12 bases, with 29 bases remaining between them. This CDR3 is built from 18 residues.

This chain connects TRBV11-2 to TRBJ2-7, with unresolved D. The CDR3 is 14 residues long. The germline V gene has CDR1 SGHAT and CDR2 FQNNGV. V lost 5 bases to trimming and J lost 4 bases, with 15 bases between them. The CDR3 coding sequence is TGTGCCAGCAGCCAAGCTATGAGATCTTACGAGCAGTACTTC. Translation: CASSQAMRSYEQYF.

In DNA form, the CDR3 reads TGTGCCAGCAGCCTAAGCGGAGTCCTCTACAATGAGCAGTTCTTC. Protein product: CASSLSGVLYNEQFF. This rearrangement joins TRBV27 to TRBJ2-1; D possibly corresponds to TRBD2 (5 bases). The CDR3 runs 15 residues. V lost 6 bases, J lost 3 bases, and 15 bases lay in between. Germline V CDR1 and CDR2: MNHEY, SMNVEV (reference sequence).